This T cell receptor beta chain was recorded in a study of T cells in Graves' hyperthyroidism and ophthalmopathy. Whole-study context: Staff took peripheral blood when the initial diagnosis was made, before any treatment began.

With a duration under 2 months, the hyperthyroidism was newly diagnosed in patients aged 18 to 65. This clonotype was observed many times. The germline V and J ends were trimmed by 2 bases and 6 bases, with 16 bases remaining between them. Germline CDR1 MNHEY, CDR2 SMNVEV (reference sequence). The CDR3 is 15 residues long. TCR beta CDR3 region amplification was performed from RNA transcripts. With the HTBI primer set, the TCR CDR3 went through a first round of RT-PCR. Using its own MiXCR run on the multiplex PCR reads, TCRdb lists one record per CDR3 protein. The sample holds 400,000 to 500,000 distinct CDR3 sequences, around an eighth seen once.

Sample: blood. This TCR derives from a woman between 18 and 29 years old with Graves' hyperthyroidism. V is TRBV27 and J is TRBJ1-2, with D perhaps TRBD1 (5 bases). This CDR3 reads CASSLRQGRSDGYTF. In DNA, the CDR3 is TGTGCCAGCAGTTTACGGCAGGGTCGATCTGATGGCTACACCTTC.